Detailed here is one T cell receptor (beta chain). What it binds is not known. Genomic DNA (from each subset) was split evenly across several immunoSEQ plates. The table came from immunoSEQ multiplex PCR; TCRdb's copy has only in-frame clones and leaves some out. Here the sample spans around 2.5 million clones, more than 85% being singletons. This sample is part of a study of shared clonotypes between healthy human individuals. About the research overall: In total, the donors were two women and three men aged 18 to 49.

Germline-derived CDR1 and CDR2 are LNHDA and SQIVND (reference sequence). V lost 5 bases and J 1 base, leaving 12 bases between the germline ends. The CDR3 contains 15 residues. Study-level results: Represented genetic and exposure-history diversity was restricted by having few donors.

The chain joins TRBV19 to TRBJ2-1, with a possible D match to TRBD2 (6 bases). The clonotype originates from a man between 18 and 29 years old in good health. Some clones in this sample may be carry-over from other donors' samples. The sequencing input was naive CD4+ T cells from PBMCs. Subset defined: CD45RA+ positively selected. CDR3 coding DNA: TGTGCCAGTAGTCACCCCGGGGGTTCCTACAATGAGCAGTTCTTC. Translation gives CASSHPGGSYNEQFF. Supplemented by reference TRBV19 and TRBJ2-1, the full variable domain reads DGGITQSPKYLFRKEGQNVTLSCEQNLNHDAMYWYRQDPGQGLRLIYYSQIVNDFQKGDIAEGYSVSREKKESFPLTVTSAQKNPTAFYLCASSHPGGSYNEQFFGPGTRLTVL.